The clone carrying this T cell receptor (beta chain) was seen a handful of times. Its matching antigen is unknown. Template switching added a universal primer site; cDNA carried unique molecular identifiers. TCRdb re-derived calls from the 5' RACE reads in MiXCR, one entry per CDR3 protein. The sample records some 440,000 distinct CDR3 sequences, 24% being singletons. The data stem from a study of identical twins. Findings of the study overall: Insertion counts were lower in abundant cord blood beta clonotypes, a trend that memory repertoires did not show.

The same data also contributed to another study, on T cells expressing NK-cell markers. According to that study: Sorted CD3+CD56+NKG2C+, CD3+CD56+NKG2C- and CD3+CD56-NKG2C+ T-cell subsets were beta-chain profiled.

This sequence originates from a woman between 18 and 30 years old in good health. Source material: CD4+ T cells sorted from blood.

This CDR3 reads CASSTQGARGLDWLFF. The CDR3 nucleotides read TGTGCCAGCAGCACCCAGGGGGCGCGGGGCCTTGACTGGCTGTTTTTT. The chain couples TRBV6-1 to TRBJ2-2; 8 nucleotides match TRBD1. The CDR3 is 16 amino acids. V shed 6 bases, J shed 13 bases, and the junction held 19 bases outside the gene matches. Germline V gene data show CDR1 as MNHNS and CDR2 as SASEGT.